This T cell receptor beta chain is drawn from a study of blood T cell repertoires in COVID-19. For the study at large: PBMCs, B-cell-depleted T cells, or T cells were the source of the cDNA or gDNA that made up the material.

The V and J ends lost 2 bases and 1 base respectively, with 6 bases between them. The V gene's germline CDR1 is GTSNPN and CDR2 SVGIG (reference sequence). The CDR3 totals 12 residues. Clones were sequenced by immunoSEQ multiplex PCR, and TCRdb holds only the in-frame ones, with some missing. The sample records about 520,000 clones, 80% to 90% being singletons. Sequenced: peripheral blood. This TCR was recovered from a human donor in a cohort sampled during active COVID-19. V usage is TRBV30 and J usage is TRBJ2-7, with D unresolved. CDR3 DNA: TGTGCCTGGAGTAAGCGTTCCTACGAGCAGTACTTC. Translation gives CAWSKRSYEQYF.